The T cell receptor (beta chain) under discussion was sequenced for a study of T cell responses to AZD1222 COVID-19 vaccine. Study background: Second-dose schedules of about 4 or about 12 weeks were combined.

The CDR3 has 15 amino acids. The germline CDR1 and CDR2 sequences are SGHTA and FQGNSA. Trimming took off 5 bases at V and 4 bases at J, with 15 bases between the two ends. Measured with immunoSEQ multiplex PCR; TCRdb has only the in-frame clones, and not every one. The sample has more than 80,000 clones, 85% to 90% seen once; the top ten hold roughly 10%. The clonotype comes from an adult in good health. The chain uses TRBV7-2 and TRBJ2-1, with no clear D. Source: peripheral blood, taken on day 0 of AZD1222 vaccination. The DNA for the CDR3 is TGTGCCAGCAGCCCAGGCGCTCAGACGTACAATGAGCAGTTCTTC. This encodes CASSPGAQTYNEQFF.